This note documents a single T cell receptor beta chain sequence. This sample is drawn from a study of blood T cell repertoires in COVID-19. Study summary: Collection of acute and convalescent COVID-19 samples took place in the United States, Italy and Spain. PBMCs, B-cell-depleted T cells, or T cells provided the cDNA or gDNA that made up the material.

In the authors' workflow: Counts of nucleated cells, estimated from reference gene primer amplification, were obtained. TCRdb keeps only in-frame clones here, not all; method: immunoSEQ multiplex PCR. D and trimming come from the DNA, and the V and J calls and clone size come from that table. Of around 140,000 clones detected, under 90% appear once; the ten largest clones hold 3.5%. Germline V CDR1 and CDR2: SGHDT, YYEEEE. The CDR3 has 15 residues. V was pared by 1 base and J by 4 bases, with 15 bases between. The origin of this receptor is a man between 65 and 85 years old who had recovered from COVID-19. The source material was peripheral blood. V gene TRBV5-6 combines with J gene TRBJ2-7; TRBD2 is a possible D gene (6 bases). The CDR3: CASSLRELVSYEQYF. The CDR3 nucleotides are TGTGCCAGCAGCTTGCGGGAGCTTGTGTCATACGAGCAGTACTTC.